The clone carrying this TCR beta chain was seen only once. Antigen specificity is unknown. The sample originates from a study of OX40 agonist ivuxolimab in advanced cancers. Whole-study results and caveats: Antigen specificity remained undetermined for the expanded peripheral T cells. On average, CD8+ T cells had more expanded clones than CD4+.

V was clipped by 0 bases and J by 4 bases, with 11 bases between them. This CDR3 contains 15 residues. Germline V gives CDR1 SGHTS, CDR2 YDEGEE. TCRdb's copy holds only in-frame clones and misses some; the assay was immunoSEQ multiplex PCR. The sample has 65,000 to 85,000 clones, roughly 87% seen once. Sequenced here: CD4+ or CD8+ T cells sorted from blood, sampled in a trial of the OX40 agonist ivuxolimab. The V and J genes are TRBV5-8 and TRBJ2-4; no clear D. The clonotype was recovered from an adult with an advanced solid tumor such as melanoma, head and neck, liver or kidney cancer. CDR3 protein: CASSLVTLAKNIQYF. The CDR3 DNA is TGTGCCAGCAGCTTGGTTACCCTGGCTAAAAACATTCAGTACTTC.